Reported below is one T cell receptor (beta chain). Its antigen remains unknown. V lost 1 base and J lost 3, with 5 bases in between. This CDR3 comprises 13 residues. Germline CDR1 reads SGHAT; CDR2 reads FQNNGV. The data derive from a study of T cell responses to AZD1222 COVID-19 vaccine. The assay was immunoSEQ multiplex PCR, and TCRdb's table has in-frame clones only and misses some. Of approximately 150,000 clones listed, more than 80% are singletons. Study outcomes and limitations: Two doses of AZD1222 preceded a rise in Spike-specific TCR breadth and depth. Targeting of unmutated variant regions was reportedly seen in nearly half of spike-specific TCRs. Clonal diversity may have been underestimated, and the donors were mostly white British, with more females than males.

Sequencing used peripheral blood, obtained 28 days after the second dose of the MenACWY control vaccine. This TCR derives from an adult who received the MenACWY meningococcal vaccine as a control. The chain combines TRBV11-2 with TRBJ2-3, with unresolved D. DNA of the CDR3: TGTGCCAGCAGCTTAGGTTTGACAGATACGCAGTATTTT. This translates into CASSLGLTDTQYF.